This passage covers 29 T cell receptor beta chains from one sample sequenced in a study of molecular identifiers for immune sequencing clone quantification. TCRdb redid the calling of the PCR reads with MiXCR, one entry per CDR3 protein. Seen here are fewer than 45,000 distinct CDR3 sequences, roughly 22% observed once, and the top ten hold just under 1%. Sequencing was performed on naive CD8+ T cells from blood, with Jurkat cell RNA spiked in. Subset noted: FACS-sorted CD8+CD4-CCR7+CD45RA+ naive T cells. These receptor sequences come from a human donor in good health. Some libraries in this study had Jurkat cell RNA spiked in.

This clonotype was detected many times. The CDR3 sequence: CSVDWLAGGNTDTQYF. For the CDR3, the DNA is TGCAGCGTTGATTGGTTGGCAGGGGGAAACACAGATACGCAGTATTTT. The chain links TRBV29-1 to TRBJ2-3, with TRBD1 identical over 7 bases. CDR3 length equals 16 residues. Trimming took 3 bases from V and 2 from J; bases not matched to a gene: 11. Germline lookup yields CDR1 SQVTM and CDR2 ANQGSEA.

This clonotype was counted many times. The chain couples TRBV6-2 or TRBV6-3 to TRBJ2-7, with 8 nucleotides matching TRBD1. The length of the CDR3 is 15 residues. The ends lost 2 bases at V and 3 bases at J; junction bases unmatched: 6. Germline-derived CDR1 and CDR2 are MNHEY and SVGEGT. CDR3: CASSYGGQAGYEQYF. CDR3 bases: TGTGCCAGCAGTTACGGGGGACAGGCCGGCTACGAGCAGTACTTC.

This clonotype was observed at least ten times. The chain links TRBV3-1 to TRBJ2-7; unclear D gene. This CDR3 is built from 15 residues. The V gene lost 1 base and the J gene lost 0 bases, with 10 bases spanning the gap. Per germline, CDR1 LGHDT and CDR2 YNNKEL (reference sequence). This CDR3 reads CASSQGRRYSYEQYF. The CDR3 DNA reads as TGTGCCAGCAGCCAAGGACGGCGGTACTCCTACGAGCAGTACTTC.

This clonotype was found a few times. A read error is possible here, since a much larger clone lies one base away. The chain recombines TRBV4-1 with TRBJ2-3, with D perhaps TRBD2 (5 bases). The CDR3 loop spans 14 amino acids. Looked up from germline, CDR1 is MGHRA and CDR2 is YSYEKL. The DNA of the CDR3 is TGCGCCCGCAGCCCTGAGGAACTAGCAGATACGCAGTATTTT. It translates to CARSPEELADTQYF.

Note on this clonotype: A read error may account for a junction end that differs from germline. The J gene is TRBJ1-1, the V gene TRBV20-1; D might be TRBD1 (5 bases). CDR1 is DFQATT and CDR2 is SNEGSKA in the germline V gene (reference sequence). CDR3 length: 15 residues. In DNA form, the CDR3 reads TGCAGTGCTCCGGGACGTACGGGCCTACTTACTGAAGCACTCTTT. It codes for CSAPGRTGLLTEALF.

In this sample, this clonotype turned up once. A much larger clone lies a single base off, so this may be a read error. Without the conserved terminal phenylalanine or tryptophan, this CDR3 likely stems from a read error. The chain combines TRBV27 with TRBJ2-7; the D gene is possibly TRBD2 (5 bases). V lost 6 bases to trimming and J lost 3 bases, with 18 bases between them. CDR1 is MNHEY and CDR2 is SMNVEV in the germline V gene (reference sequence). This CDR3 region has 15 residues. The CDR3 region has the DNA TGTGCCAGCAGGGTTACGGGCAGCGGCTTCTACGAGCAGTACCTC. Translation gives CASRVTGSGFYEQYL.

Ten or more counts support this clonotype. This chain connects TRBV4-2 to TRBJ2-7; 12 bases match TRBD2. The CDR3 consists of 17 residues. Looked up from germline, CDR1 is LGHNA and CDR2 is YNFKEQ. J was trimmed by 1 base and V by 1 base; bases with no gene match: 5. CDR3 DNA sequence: TGTGCCAGCAGCCAAGGTCGCGGACTAGCGGGGTCCTACGAGCAGTACTTC. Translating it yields CASSQGRGLAGSYEQYF.

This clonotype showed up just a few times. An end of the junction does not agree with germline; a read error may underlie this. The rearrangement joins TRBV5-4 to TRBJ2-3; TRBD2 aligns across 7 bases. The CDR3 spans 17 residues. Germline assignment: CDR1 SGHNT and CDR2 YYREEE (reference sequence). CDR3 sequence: CASCFSVGGRTSDTQYF. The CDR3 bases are TGTGCCAGCTGCTTTAGTGTCGGCGGGAGAACTTCAGATACGCAGTATTTT.

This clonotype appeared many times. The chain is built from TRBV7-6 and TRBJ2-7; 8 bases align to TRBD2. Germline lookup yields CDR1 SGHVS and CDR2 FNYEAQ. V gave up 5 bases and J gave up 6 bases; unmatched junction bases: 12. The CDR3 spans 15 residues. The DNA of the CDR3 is TGTGCCAGCAGCCGGGGCCAAGCGGGAGAAGCCGAGCAGTACTTC. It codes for CASSRGQAGEAEQYF.

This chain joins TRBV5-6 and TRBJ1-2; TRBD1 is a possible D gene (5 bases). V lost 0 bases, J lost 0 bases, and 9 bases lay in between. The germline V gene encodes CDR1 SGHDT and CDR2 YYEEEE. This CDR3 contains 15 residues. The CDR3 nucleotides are TGTGCCAGCAGCTTGGAAGGGGTTTCTAACTATGGCTACACCTTC. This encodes CASSLEGVSNYGYTF.

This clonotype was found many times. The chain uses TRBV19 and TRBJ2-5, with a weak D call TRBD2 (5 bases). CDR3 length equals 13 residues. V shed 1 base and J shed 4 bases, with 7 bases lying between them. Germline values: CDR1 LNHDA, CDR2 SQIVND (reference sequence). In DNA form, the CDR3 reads TGTGCCAGTAGTATAGTAGAGGGAGAGACCCAGTACTTC. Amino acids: CASSIVEGETQYF.

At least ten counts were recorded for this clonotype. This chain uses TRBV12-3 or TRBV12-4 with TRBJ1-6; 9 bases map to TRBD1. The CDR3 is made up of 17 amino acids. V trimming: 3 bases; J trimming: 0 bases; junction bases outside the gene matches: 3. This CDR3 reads CASSFGQGSSYNSPLHF. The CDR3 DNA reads TGTGCCAGCAGTTTTGGACAGGGGAGCTCCTATAATTCACCCCTCCACTTT.

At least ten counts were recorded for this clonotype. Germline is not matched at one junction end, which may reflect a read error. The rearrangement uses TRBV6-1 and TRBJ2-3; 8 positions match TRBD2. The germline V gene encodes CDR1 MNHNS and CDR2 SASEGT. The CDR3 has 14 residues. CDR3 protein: CAGSSSGSSDTQYF. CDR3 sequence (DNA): TGCGCTGGGTCATCCAGCGGGAGTTCAGATACGCAGTATTTT.

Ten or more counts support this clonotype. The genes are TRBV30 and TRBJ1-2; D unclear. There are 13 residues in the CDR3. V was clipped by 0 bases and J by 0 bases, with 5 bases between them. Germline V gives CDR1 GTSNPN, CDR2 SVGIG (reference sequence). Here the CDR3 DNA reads TGTGCCTGGAGTGTCCTGCCTAACTATGGCTACACCTTC. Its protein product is CAWSVLPNYGYTF.

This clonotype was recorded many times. The CDR3: CASSPEGPGNYNEQFF. The CDR3 DNA sequence: TGTGCCAGCAGCCCCGAGGGTCCGGGAAACTACAATGAGCAGTTCTTC. This chain joins TRBV5-6 and TRBJ2-1; D might be TRBD2 (5 bases). This CDR3 is built from 16 residues. V was clipped by 4 bases and J by 3 bases, with 17 bases between them. The germline V gene encodes CDR1 SGHDT and CDR2 YYEEEE.

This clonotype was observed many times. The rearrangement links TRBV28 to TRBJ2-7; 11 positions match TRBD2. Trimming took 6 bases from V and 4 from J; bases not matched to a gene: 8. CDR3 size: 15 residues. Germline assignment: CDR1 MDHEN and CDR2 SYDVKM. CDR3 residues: CASRHSGRALYEQYF. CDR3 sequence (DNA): TGTGCCAGCAGACATAGCGGGAGGGCCCTTTACGAGCAGTACTTC.

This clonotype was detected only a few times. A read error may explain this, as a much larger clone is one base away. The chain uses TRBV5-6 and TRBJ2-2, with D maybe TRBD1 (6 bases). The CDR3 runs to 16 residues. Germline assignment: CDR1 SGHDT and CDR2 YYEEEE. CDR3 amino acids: CASSYAGVYHTGELLF. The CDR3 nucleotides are TGTGCCAGCAGCTACGCAGGGGTCTACCACACCGGGGAGCTGTTATTT.

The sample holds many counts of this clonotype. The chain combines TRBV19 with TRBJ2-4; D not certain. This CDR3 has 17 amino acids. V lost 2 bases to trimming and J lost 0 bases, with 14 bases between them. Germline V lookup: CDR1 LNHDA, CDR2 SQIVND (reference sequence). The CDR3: CASSISSRNEAKNIQYF. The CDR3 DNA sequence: TGTGCCAGTAGTATATCGAGTCGTAACGAAGCCAAAAACATTCAGTACTTC.

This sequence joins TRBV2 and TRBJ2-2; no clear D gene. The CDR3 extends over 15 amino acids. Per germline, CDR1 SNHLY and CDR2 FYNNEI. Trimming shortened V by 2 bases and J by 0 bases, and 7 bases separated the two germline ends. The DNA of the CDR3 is TGTGCCAGCAGTGAATTGGGGTCGAACACCGGGGAGCTGTTTTTT. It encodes CASSELGSNTGELFF.

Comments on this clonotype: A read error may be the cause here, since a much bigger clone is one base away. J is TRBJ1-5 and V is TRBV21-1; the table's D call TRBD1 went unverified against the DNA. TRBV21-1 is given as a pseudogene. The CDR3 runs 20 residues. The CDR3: CASSKALRAEGLGSNQPQHF. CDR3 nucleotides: TGTGCCAGCAGCAAAGCGCTCCGGGCCGAAGGTCTAGGCAGCAATCAGCCCCAGCATTTT.

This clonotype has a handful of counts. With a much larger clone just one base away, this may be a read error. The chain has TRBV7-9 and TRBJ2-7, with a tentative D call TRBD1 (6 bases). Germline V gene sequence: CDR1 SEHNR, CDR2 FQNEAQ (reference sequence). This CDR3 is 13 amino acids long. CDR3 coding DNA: TGTGCCAGCAGCTTGCCAGGGGCCTGGGAGCAGTCCTTC. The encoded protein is CASSLPGAWEQSF.

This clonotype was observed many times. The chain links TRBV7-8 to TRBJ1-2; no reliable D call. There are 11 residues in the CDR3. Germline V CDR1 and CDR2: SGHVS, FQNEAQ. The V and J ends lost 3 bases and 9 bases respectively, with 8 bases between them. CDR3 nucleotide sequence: TGTGCCAGCAGCTTTGGACGGAGCTACACCTTC. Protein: CASSFGRSYTF.

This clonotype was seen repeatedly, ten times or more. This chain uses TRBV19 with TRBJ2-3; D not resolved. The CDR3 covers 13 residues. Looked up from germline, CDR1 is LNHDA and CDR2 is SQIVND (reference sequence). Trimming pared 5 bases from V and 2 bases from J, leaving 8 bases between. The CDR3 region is CASSSSYTDTQYF. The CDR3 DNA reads TGTGCCAGTAGTTCAAGCTACACAGATACGCAGTATTTT.

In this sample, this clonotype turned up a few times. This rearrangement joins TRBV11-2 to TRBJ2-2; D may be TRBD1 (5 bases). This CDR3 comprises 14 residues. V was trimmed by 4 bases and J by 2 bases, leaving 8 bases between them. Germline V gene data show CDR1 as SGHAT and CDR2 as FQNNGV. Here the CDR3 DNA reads TGTGCCAGCAGCTCGACAGATAACACCGGGGAGCTGTTTTTT. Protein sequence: CASSSTDNTGELFF.

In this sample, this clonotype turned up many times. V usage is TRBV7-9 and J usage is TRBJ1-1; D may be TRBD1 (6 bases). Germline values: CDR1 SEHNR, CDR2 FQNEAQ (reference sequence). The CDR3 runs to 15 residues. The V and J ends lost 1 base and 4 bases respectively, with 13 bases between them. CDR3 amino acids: CASSLELGGPTEAFF. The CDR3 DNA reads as TGTGCCAGCAGCTTAGAGTTAGGGGGACCCACTGAAGCTTTCTTT.

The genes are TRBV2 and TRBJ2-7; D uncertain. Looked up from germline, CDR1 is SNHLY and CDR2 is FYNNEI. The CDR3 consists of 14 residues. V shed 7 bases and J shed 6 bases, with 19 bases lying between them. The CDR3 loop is CASTPSGRVGEQYF. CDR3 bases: TGTGCCAGCACCCCTAGTGGTAGGGTAGGCGAGCAGTACTTC. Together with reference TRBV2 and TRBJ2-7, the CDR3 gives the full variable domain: EPEVTQTPSHQVTQMGQEVILRCVPISNHLYFYWYRQILGQKVEFLVSFYNNEISEKSEIFDDQFSVERPDGSNFTLKIRSTKLEDSAMYFCASTPSGRVGEQYFGPGTRLTVT.

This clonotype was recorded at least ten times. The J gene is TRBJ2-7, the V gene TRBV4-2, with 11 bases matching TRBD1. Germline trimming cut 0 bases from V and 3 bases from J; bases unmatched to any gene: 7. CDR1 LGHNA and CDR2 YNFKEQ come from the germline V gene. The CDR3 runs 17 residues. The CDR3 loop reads CASSQDPLGTGGYEQYF. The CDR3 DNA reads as TGTGCCAGCAGCCAAGATCCCCTCGGGACAGGGGGCTACGAGCAGTACTTC.

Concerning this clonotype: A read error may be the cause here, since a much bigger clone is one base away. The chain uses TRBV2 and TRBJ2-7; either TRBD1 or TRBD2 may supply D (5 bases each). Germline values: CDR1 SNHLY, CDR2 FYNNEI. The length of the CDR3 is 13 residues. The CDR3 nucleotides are TGTGCCAGCAGCGAAGGGACGGCGAATGAGCAGTACTTC. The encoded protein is CASSEGTANEQYF.

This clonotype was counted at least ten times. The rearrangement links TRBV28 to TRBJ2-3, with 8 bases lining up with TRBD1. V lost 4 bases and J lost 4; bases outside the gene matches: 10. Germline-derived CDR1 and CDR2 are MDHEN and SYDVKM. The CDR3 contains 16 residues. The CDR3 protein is CASSSPSDRGSDTQYF. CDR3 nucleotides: TGTGCCAGCAGTTCGCCGAGCGACAGGGGATCAGATACGCAGTATTTT.